Below, one T cell receptor beta chain is given with its context. What it binds is unknown. The sample belongs to a study of T cells expressing NK-cell markers. Study-level points and caveats: Among CD8+ T cells from several donors, dominant NKG2C+ clonotypes accounted for about 1.0-7.0%.

Following a re-call of the 5' RACE reads, TCRdb has one entry per CDR3 protein and lacks DNA. The table for this sample gives 400,000 to 500,000 distinct CDR3 sequences. The germline V gene encodes CDR1 KGHSH and CDR2 LQKENI. The CDR3 extends over 12 amino acids. Material: blood T cells: a sorted CD56 or NKG2C T cell subset, CD4+ or CD8+ T cells, or bulk PBMC T cells (not recorded which). The clonotype originates from a woman aged 18 to 69 in good health. This sequence joins TRBV18 and TRBJ2-1. The CDR3 is CASSRLDNEQFF.